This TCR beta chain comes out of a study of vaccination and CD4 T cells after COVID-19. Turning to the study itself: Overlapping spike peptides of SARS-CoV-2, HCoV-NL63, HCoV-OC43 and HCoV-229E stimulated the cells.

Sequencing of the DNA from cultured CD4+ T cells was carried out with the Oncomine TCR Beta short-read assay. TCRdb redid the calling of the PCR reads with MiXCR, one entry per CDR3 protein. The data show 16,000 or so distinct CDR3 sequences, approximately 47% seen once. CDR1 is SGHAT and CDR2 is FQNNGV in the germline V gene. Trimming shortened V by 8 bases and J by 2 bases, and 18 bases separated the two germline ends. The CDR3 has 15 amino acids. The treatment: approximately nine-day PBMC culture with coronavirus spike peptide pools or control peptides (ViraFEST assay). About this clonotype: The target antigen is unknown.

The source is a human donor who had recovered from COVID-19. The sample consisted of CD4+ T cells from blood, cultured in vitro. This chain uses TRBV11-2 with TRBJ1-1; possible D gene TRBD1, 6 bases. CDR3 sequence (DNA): TGTGCCAGCGGGAAAACAGGGACCACTAACACTGAAGCTTTCTTT. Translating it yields CASGKTGTTNTEAFF.